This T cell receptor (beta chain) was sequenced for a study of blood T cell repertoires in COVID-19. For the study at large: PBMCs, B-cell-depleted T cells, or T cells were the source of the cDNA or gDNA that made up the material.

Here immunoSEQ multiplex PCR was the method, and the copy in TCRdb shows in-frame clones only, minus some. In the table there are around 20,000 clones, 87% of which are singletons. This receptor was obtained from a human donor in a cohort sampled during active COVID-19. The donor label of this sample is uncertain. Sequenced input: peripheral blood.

The CDR3 sequence is CASSEARSGSGNTIYF. In DNA form, the CDR3 reads TGTGCCAGCAGTGAAGCGCGGTCGGGGTCTGGAAACACCATATATTTT. The V call is TRBV2, the J call TRBJ1-3; D is ambiguous. This CDR3 is 16 amino acids long. The V and J ends lost 0 bases and 1 base respectively, with 10 bases between them. Germline-derived CDR1 and CDR2 are SNHLY and FYNNEI.